The 27 T cell receptor beta chains reported below all come from one sample, sequenced in a study of shared clonotypes between healthy human individuals. The data were produced by immunoSEQ multiplex PCR, yet TCRdb's version contains in-frame clones alone and is incomplete. The sample shows 1 million to 1.3 million clones, more than 75% of them seen only once. Sequencing was carried out using memory CD4+ T cells from PBMCs. Described subset: CD45RA-negative fraction. Receptors originate from a man aged 18 to 30 in good health. Some clones in this sample may be carry-over from other donors' samples.

CDR3 in amino acids: CASSSPQTGVYGYTF. The CDR3 DNA reads as TGTGCCAGCAGCTCGCCCCAAACAGGGGTATATGGCTACACCTTC. The chain employs TRBV7-8 and TRBJ1-2, with 7 bases that match TRBD1. J was trimmed by 5 bases and V by 4 bases; bases with no gene match: 10. Germline CDR1 and CDR2: SGHVS and FQNEAQ. CDR3 length equals 15 residues.

The V and J genes are TRBV5-1 and TRBJ2-1, with 12 bases identical to TRBD2. Trimming removed 0 bases from V and 4 bases from J; junction bases left unmatched: 5. The CDR3 totals 17 residues. From germline, CDR1 is SGHRS and CDR2 YFSETQ. CDR3 amino acids: CASSLARTSGTYNEQFF. As DNA, the CDR3 is TGCGCCAGCAGCTTGGCCCGGACTAGCGGGACTTACAATGAGCAGTTCTTC.

This rearrangement joins TRBV5-4 to TRBJ2-1; tentatively, D is TRBD1 (6 bases). Per the germline V gene, CDR1 is SGHNT and CDR2 is YYREEE (reference sequence). This CDR3 has 13 residues. V gave up 1 base and J gave up 7 bases, with 9 bases separating them. Here the CDR3 reads CASSLRGINEQFF. In DNA, the CDR3 is TGTGCCAGCAGCTTGAGGGGGATAAATGAGCAGTTCTTC.

This clone was counted once. This sequence joins TRBV6-5 and TRBJ1-2; a weak D match, TRBD1 (6 bases). V was clipped by 6 bases and J by 0 bases, with 8 bases between them. In germline, CDR1 is MNHEY, CDR2 SVGAGI. This CDR3 is built from 13 residues. CDR3 DNA: TGTGCCAGCAGGGACAGTTCTAACTATGGCTACACCTTC. Translation: CASRDSSNYGYTF.

This chain's CDR3 is CASSWTGGIEQYF. CDR3 sequence (DNA): TGCGCCAGCAGCTGGACAGGGGGCATCGAGCAGTACTTC. The chain employs TRBV5-1 and TRBJ2-7, with 11 nucleotides matching TRBD1. V lost 3 bases and J lost 6; bases outside the gene matches: 2. The CDR3 consists of 13 residues. Germline V gene lookup returns CDR1 SGHRS and CDR2 YFSETQ.

Comment on this clone: A much larger clone sits a single nucleotide away, making a read error possible. The J gene is TRBJ2-4, the V gene TRBV29-1; D is unresolved. V lost 7 bases to trimming and J lost 3 bases, with 10 bases between them. The CDR3 extends over 12 amino acids. Germline-derived CDR1 and CDR2 are SQVTM and ANQGSEA. CDR3 protein: CSGVSGKNIQYF. In DNA, the CDR3 is TGCAGCGGGGTGAGTGGCAAAAACATTCAGTACTTC. Together with reference TRBV29-1 and TRBJ2-4, the CDR3 gives the full variable domain: SAVISQKPSRDICQRGTSLTIQCQVDSQVTMMFWYRQQPGQSLTLIATANQGSEATYESGFVIDKFPISRPNLTFSTLTVSNMSPEDSSIYLCSGVSGKNIQYFGAGTRLSVL.

This chain links TRBV18 with TRBJ2-4; a possible D gene is TRBD1 (6 bases). V was clipped by 3 bases and J by 5 bases, with 14 bases between them. Germline assignment: CDR1 KGHSH and CDR2 LQKENI. There are 15 residues in the CDR3. CDR3 DNA sequence: TGTGCCAGCTCACCTACGAGGGGGATCGAAAACATTCAGTACTTC. Translation: CASSPTRGIENIQYF. Full variable domain (missing parts from reference TRBV18 and TRBJ2-4): NAGVMQNPRHLVRRRGQEARLRCSPMKGHSHVYWYRQLPEEGLKFMVYLQKENIIDESGMPKERFSAEFPKEGPSILRIQQVVRGDSAAYFCASSPTRGIENIQYFGAGTRLSVL.

The rearrangement joins TRBV4-3 to TRBJ2-1; D is unclear. The ends were cut back, 0 bases at V and 8 bases at J, with 11 bases in the middle. Germline lookup yields CDR1 LGHNA and CDR2 YSLEER. CDR3 length equals 14 residues. CDR3 nucleotides: TGCGCCAGCAGCCAAGATCTGAGGTTCGATGAGCAGTTCTTC. This translates into CASSQDLRFDEQFF.

The chain combines TRBV20-1 with TRBJ2-1; no clear D gene. V dropped 5 bases and J dropped 10 bases, with 9 bases sitting between them. The CDR3 covers 10 residues. Germline CDR1 is DFQATT and CDR2 is SNEGSKA (reference sequence). CDR3 residues: CSAGAREQFF. The CDR3 DNA follows: TGCAGTGCTGGAGCGCGGGAGCAGTTCTTC.

This clone was counted between two and nine times. The chain joins TRBV11-2 to TRBJ2-7; no clear D. The germline CDR1 and CDR2 sequences are SGHAT and FQNNGV. The CDR3 length is 11 residues. With 4 bases removed from V and 6 bases from J, the gap between germline ends came to 7 bases. CDR3 region: CASSSQGEQYF. CDR3 coding DNA: TGTGCCAGCAGCTCACAAGGCGAGCAGTACTTC.

V is TRBV5-4 and J is TRBJ2-1; 7 bases align to TRBD2. With V trimmed by 10 bases and J by 4 bases, 8 bases remained unmatched. Germline V gene sequence: CDR1 SGHNT, CDR2 YYREEE (reference sequence). The CDR3 sequence is 13 residues long. The CDR3 DNA is TGTGCCTGGTCCCGGGACTATTACAATGAGCAGTTCTTC. Residues: CAWSRDYYNEQFF.

V is TRBV28 and J is TRBJ1-1; perhaps TRBD1 as D (5 bases). Germline V gene lookup returns CDR1 MDHEN and CDR2 SYDVKM. CDR3 size: 12 residues. The V gene lost 8 bases and the J gene lost 1 base, with 8 bases spanning the gap. The CDR3 region has the DNA TGTGCCAGCGGTGGGGGGAACACTGAAGCTTTCTTT. Its translation: CASGGGNTEAFF.

The chain uses TRBV5-1 and TRBJ1-2; 7 bases map to TRBD1. The CDR3 spans 13 residues. Germline CDR1 is SGHRS and CDR2 is YFSETQ. V dropped 4 bases and J dropped 4; count of bases not matched to a gene: 4. The CDR3 nucleotides are TGCGCCAGCAGCACTGCAGGGGGCTATGGCTACACCTTC. Translation gives CASSTAGGYGYTF.

The genes are TRBV7-2 and TRBJ2-5; 7 positions match TRBD2. The CDR3 runs 16 residues. CDR1 is SGHTA, CDR2 FQGNSA, per germline. The V segment lost 5 bases and the J segment 6 bases; nucleotides outside the gene matches: 15. Here the CDR3 DNA reads TGTGCCAGCAGCCGGAATGTAGGGAGGGTTGGGCAGACCCAGTACTTC. It specifies CASSRNVGRVGQTQYF. Complete variable domain (other parts from reference TRBV7-2 and TRBJ2-5): GAGVSQSPSNKVTEKGKDVELRCDPISGHTALYWYRQSLGQGLEFLIYFQGNSAPDKSGLPSDRFSAERTGGSVSTLTIQRTQQEDSAVYLCASSRNVGRVGQTQYFGPGTRLLVL.

V usage is TRBV9 and J usage is TRBJ1-3; 7 nucleotides line up with TRBD1. The J segment lost 2 bases and the V segment lost 3 bases, leaving 5 bases of the junction unmatched. Germline V gene lookup returns CDR1 SGDLS and CDR2 YYNGEE. The length of the CDR3 is 15 residues. CDR3 sequence: CASSADTGAGNTIYF. In nucleotides, the CDR3 is TGTGCCAGCAGCGCCGATACAGGGGCTGGAAACACCATATATTTT.

The chain couples TRBV5-4 to TRBJ2-5, with 8 bases fitting TRBD2. This CDR3 has 15 residues. CDR1 is SGHNT, CDR2 YYREEE, per germline (reference sequence). After removal of 1 base from V and 2 bases from J, the junction contained 4 bases not matched to a gene. CDR3: CASSLTSGSQETQYF. The CDR3 nucleotides read TGTGCCAGCAGCTTGACCAGCGGGAGTCAAGAGACCCAGTACTTC. The full variable domain, its missing parts supplied by reference TRBV5-4 and TRBJ2-5, is ETGVTQSPTHLIKTRGQQVTLRCSSQSGHNTVSWYQQALGQGPQFIFQYYREEENGRGNFPPRFSGLQFPNYSSELNVNALELDDSALYLCASSLTSGSQETQYFGPGTRLLVL.

Worth noting for this clone: Other DNA sequences in this specimen translate into the identical CDR3. V gene TRBV5-1 combines with J gene TRBJ2-5, with 10 bases lining up with TRBD2. The germline V gene has CDR1 SGHRS and CDR2 YFSETQ. V dropped 4 bases and J dropped 2; count of bases not matched to a gene: 2. This CDR3 is 14 amino acids long. The chain's CDR3 is CASSVTSGQETQYF. DNA of the CDR3: TGCGCCAGCAGCGTGACTAGCGGGCAAGAGACCCAGTACTTC.

This rearrangement joins TRBV9 to TRBJ2-5; TRBD2 matches at 8 bases. CDR3 length: 16 residues. Germline CDR1 and CDR2: SGDLS and YYNGEE. The V gene end was trimmed by 3 bases and the J gene end by 3 bases; junction bases not matched to a gene: 10. The CDR3 loop reads CASSEGSGRGEETQYF. The CDR3 DNA sequence: TGTGCCAGCAGCGAGGGGAGCGGGCGGGGGGAAGAGACCCAGTACTTC.

The sample holds many counts of this clone. The chain uses TRBV28 and TRBJ2-1, with 9 bases identical to TRBD2. This CDR3 region has 15 residues. The germline V gene has CDR1 MDHEN and CDR2 SYDVKM. J gave up 15 bases and V 5 bases, and 17 bases lay outside the gene matches. The DNA of the CDR3 is TGTGCCAGCAGTGGGACATATCTAGCGGGGCTGGCTGGGTTCTTC. Its translation is CASSGTYLAGLAGFF.

The chain is built from TRBV18 and TRBJ1-3, with D possibly TRBD1 on 5 matching bases. CDR3 size: 15 residues. The germline V gene has CDR1 KGHSH and CDR2 LQKENI. Trimming shortened V by 6 bases and J by 0 bases, and 12 bases separated the two germline ends. CDR3 nucleotide sequence: TGTGCCAGCTCCCTCGGGACGGCCTCTGGAAACACCATATATTTT. Translation gives CASSLGTASGNTIYF.

The V and J genes are TRBV5-1 and TRBJ1-5; possible D gene TRBD1, 6 bases. This CDR3 contains 15 residues. V lost 0 bases to trimming and J lost 5 bases, with 12 bases between them. Germline assignment: CDR1 SGHRS and CDR2 YFSETQ. The CDR3 here is CASSLGTDPYQPQHF. The CDR3 DNA sequence: TGCGCCAGCAGCTTGGGGACAGACCCCTATCAGCCCCAGCATTTT.

The rearrangement uses TRBV7-2 and TRBJ2-7, with 10 bases identical to TRBD2. Germline CDR1 is SGHTA and CDR2 is FQGNSA. V lost 1 base to trimming and J lost 3 bases; unmatched junction nucleotides: 6. This CDR3 has 16 amino acids. The CDR3 DNA is TGTGCCAGCAGCTTAGATCTACTAGCGGGGTTCTACGAGCAGTACTTC. Encoded protein: CASSLDLLAGFYEQYF.

The chain couples TRBV7-9 to TRBJ2-5, with D tentatively TRBD1 (6 bases). This CDR3 spans 16 amino acids. CDR1 and CDR2 from the germline V gene are SEHNR and FQNEAQ (reference sequence). Deletions cut 1 base from V and 2 bases from J, with 14 bases between. The DNA for the CDR3 is TGTGCCAGCAGCTTAGGTGTCGGGGACACACAAGAGACCCAGTACTTC. It specifies CASSLGVGDTQETQYF. Based on the CDR3 plus reference TRBV7-9 and TRBJ2-5, the full variable domain is DTGVSQNPRHKITKRGQNVTFRCDPISEHNRLYWYRQTLGQGPEFLTYFQNEAQLEKSRLLSDRFSAERPKGSFSTLEIQRTEQGDSAMYLCASSLGVGDTQETQYFGPGTRLLVL.

This chain uses TRBV9 with TRBJ2-5; 8 bases fit TRBD1. The CDR3 loop spans 15 amino acids. V trimming: 3 bases; J trimming: 4 bases; junction bases outside the gene matches: 8. Germline V gene data show CDR1 as SGDLS and CDR2 as YYNGEE. CDR3 coding DNA: TGTGCCAGCAGCGGCTTACAGGGGGTGGGAGAGACCCAGTACTTC. Amino acids: CASSGLQGVGETQYF.

This clone showed up many times. The CDR3 loop reads CASRNRDRAYSNQPQHF. The CDR3 region has the DNA TGTGCCAGCAGAAACCGGGACAGGGCTTATAGCAATCAGCCCCAGCATTTT. The genes are TRBV28 and TRBJ1-5, with TRBD1 matching 9 bases. V gave up 6 bases and J gave up 0 bases; unmatched junction bases: 9. The germline V gene has CDR1 MDHEN and CDR2 SYDVKM. The CDR3 totals 17 residues.

This chain uses TRBV6-5 with TRBJ2-7, with TRBD2 identical over 11 bases. The CDR3 extends over 15 amino acids. Trimming cost V 2 bases and J 2 bases; bases outside gene matches: 2. Looked up from germline, CDR1 is MNHEY and CDR2 is SVGAGI. The CDR3 reads CASSYALAGAYEQYF. Here the CDR3 DNA reads TGTGCCAGCAGTTACGCACTAGCGGGGGCCTACGAGCAGTACTTC.

The rearrangement joins TRBV19 to TRBJ1-5; unclear D gene. The V gene's germline CDR1 is LNHDA and CDR2 SQIVND (reference sequence). V gave up 6 bases and J gave up 0 bases, with 18 bases separating them. This CDR3 spans 17 amino acids. CDR3 in DNA: TGTGCCAGTAGGCCGTTCCCGAAGAGCTATAGCAATCAGCCCCAGCATTTT. Its protein is CASRPFPKSYSNQPQHF.